This T cell receptor beta chain was found in a study of beta chain features in type 1 diabetes. On the study more broadly: Patients shared similar age, gender and cell yields with healthy donors. Across all samples, around 98 million sorted cells were examined.

Germline values: CDR1 LNHDA, CDR2 SQIVND (reference sequence). The CDR3 has 14 residues. Deletions cut 6 bases from V and 8 bases from J, with 17 bases between. Expressed TCRB transcripts were sequenced, since all the RNA that had been isolated was reverse transcribed. The protocol was immunoSEQ multiplex PCR, while the TCRdb copy is restricted to in-frame clones and leaves out a portion. The table has 350,000 to 450,000 clones, about 15% seen once. Roughly 110 mL of blood, on average, came from one heparinised draw per donor. Cells sorted by CD45RO/CCR7/CD25/CD127/CD95/CD27 comprised CD4+ naive, central memory, regulatory and stem cell-like memory cells.

This TCR was sampled from a man under 40 in good health. The sequencing input was naive CD4+ T cells from blood. This chain links TRBV19 with TRBJ2-1, with a possible D match to TRBD1 (6 bases). CDR3: CASSLLWGLDEQFF. CDR3 nucleotide sequence: TGTGCCAGTAGCTTACTTTGGGGGCTCGATGAGCAGTTCTTC.